The present T cell receptor (beta chain) was sequenced within a study of cytomegalovirus exposure and HLA in healthy donors. General study findings and limits: Using the classifier, cytomegalovirus status was reportedly diagnosed with high specificity and sensitivity. A subsequent analysis found that TCR clusters from the first cohort also tended to co-occur in the 90 to 150 validation repertoires, with 94% of cluster scores above 0.

On this clone itself: What it recognizes is unknown.

Profiled with immunoSEQ multiplex PCR; TCRdb holds only in-frame clones, not every one. In the table there are some 180,000 clones, roughly nine tenths of which are singletons. The TCR sequence derives from a man aged 25 to 40 in good health and CMV-seropositive. The source material was PBMCs.

DNA for the CDR3: TGCGCCAGCAGCCAATCAACAGGGGGAATCCATCAGCCCCAGCATTTT. Translating gives CASSQSTGGIHQPQHF. The rearrangement uses TRBV4-1 and TRBJ1-5; the match to TRBD1 covers 8 bases. CDR1 is MGHRA and CDR2 is YSYEKL in the germline V gene. The junction had 8 bases not matched to a gene; V was cut back by 2 bases and J by 5 bases. This CDR3 has 16 residues.